A single sample is the source of the 12 T cell receptor beta chains below, sequenced in a study of blood T cell repertoires in COVID-19. Measured with immunoSEQ multiplex PCR; TCRdb has only the in-frame clones, and not every one. This table holds around 270,000 clones, around 89% found once. Sample: peripheral blood. Source of these receptors: a man aged 40-55 years with acute or convalescent COVID-19.

The chain has TRBV19 and TRBJ1-5; weak D call: TRBD1 (6 bases). V lost 3 bases and J lost 3, with 12 bases in between. The CDR3 has 15 amino acids. Germline-derived CDR1 and CDR2 are LNHDA and SQIVND (reference sequence). The CDR3 DNA is TGTGCCAGTAGTATCCGGACAGCCCTCAATCAGCCCCAGCATTTT. Amino acid sequence: CASSIRTALNQPQHF.

The chain employs TRBV10-2 and TRBJ1-2; D is possibly TRBD1 (6 bases). Germline lookup yields CDR1 WSHSY and CDR2 SAAADI. With 4 bases removed from V and 4 bases from J, the gap between germline ends came to 13 bases. The CDR3 runs 14 residues. CDR3 sequence (DNA): TGCGCCAGCAGTGCTGACAGGAACTTCTATGGCTACACCTTC. It encodes CASSADRNFYGYTF.

The J gene is TRBJ1-2, the V gene TRBV9; D unresolved. From germline, CDR1 is SGDLS and CDR2 YYNGEE. The ends were cut back, 2 bases at V and 6 bases at J, with 11 bases in the middle. The CDR3 covers 13 residues. As DNA, the CDR3 is TGTGCCAGCAGCGTTGGACTTGGCAATGGCTACACCTTC. Translated, it gives CASSVGLGNGYTF.

The chain combines TRBV7-9 with TRBJ1-2; D is undetermined. From germline, CDR1 is SEHNR and CDR2 FQNEAQ (reference sequence). This CDR3 has 13 residues. Deletions cut 3 bases from V and 3 bases from J, with 8 bases between. In nucleotides, the CDR3 is TGTGCCAGCAGCTTGACTGCCTACTATGGCTACACCTTC. It encodes CASSLTAYYGYTF.

CDR3 residues: CASSQDRDSGNQPQHF. For the CDR3, the DNA is TGCGCCAGCAGCCAAGATAGAGATAGCGGCAATCAGCCCCAGCATTTT. The J gene is TRBJ1-5, the V gene TRBV4-1, with D unresolved. There are 16 residues in the CDR3. Trimming pared 0 bases from V and 2 bases from J, leaving 11 bases between. Looked up from germline, CDR1 is MGHRA and CDR2 is YSYEKL.

The rearrangement joins TRBV12-5 to TRBJ1-1; D remains unclear. V was clipped by 1 base and J by 4 bases, with 7 bases between them. The CDR3 contains 13 residues. Germline CDR1 reads LGHNT; CDR2 reads FRNRAP. The CDR3 DNA follows: TGTGCTAGTGGTTTGGAACCGGGCACTGAAGCTTTCTTT. This gives the protein CASGLEPGTEAFF.

This chain joins TRBV5-1 and TRBJ2-7, with D possibly matching TRBD1 (7 bases). There are 18 residues in the CDR3. Germline V gene sequence: CDR1 SGHRS, CDR2 YFSETQ. V was clipped by 3 bases and J by 0 bases, with 22 bases between them. The CDR3 DNA reads as TGCGCCAGCAGCTCGGGGGTTCCGGGACAGATTTTCTCCTACGAGCAGTACTTC. It translates to CASSSGVPGQIFSYEQYF. Combining the CDR3 with reference TRBV5-1 and TRBJ2-7 gives the whole variable domain KAGVTQTPRYLIKTRGQQVTLSCSPISGHRSVSWYQQTPGQGLQFLFEYFSETQRNKGNFPGRFSGRQFSNSRSEMNVSTLELGDSALYLCASSSGVPGQIFSYEQYFGPGTRLTVT.

This chain links TRBV12-3 or TRBV12-4 with TRBJ1-2, with a weak D call TRBD1 (6 bases). This CDR3 is built from 12 residues. Trimming left V 3 bases short and J 8 bases short, with 10 bases between. The CDR3 coding sequence is TGTGCCAGCAGTTTCGGACAGAGGGGCTACACCTTC. The encoded protein is CASSFGQRGYTF.

V gene TRBV6-5 combines with J gene TRBJ1-6; D call uncertain. The CDR3 covers 13 residues. The germline gives CDR1 MNHEY, CDR2 SVGAGI. V gave up 7 bases and J gave up 7 bases, with 11 bases separating them. CDR3 loop: CASIYSPNSPLHF. As DNA, the CDR3 is TGTGCCAGCATATACAGCCCCAATTCACCCCTCCACTTT.

This chain connects TRBV3-1 (or the pseudogene TRBV3-2) to TRBJ1-6, with 7 bases lining up with TRBD1. The CDR3 has 16 residues. Per the germline V gene, CDR1 is LGHDT and CDR2 is YNNKEL (reference sequence). J lost 3 bases, V lost 5 bases, and 7 bases had no gene match. The CDR3 spells CASSNSGQVYNSPLHF. The DNA for the CDR3 is TGTGCCAGCAGCAACTCCGGACAGGTCTATAATTCACCCCTCCACTTT.

The rearrangement joins TRBV6-5 to TRBJ2-3, with D maybe TRBD1 (5 bases). Germline-derived CDR1 and CDR2 are MNHEY and SVGAGI. Trimming cost V 2 bases and J 6 bases, with 12 bases left between them. This CDR3 contains 14 residues. The CDR3 loop is CASSYGTGRDTQYF. DNA of the CDR3: TGTGCCAGCAGTTACGGAACAGGCAGGGATACGCAGTATTTT.

The chain carries TRBV7-7 and TRBJ2-3; tentatively, D is TRBD2 (6 bases). Between the trimmed V and J ends, which lost 1 base and 0 bases, there was a span of 11 bases. The CDR3 totals 16 residues. CDR1 SSHAT and CDR2 FNYEAQ come from the germline V gene (reference sequence). CDR3: CASSLDFGTSTDTQYF. The CDR3 DNA reads TGTGCCAGCAGCTTAGATTTTGGGACTAGCACAGATACGCAGTATTTT.